This TCR beta chain appears in the sequencing data of a study of vaccination effects on CD4 cells after COVID-19 (dated by TCRdb to the early 2020s). Concerning the study at large: In the ViraFEST assay, PBMC were stimulated with viral peptide pools, and antigen-specific CD4+ T cell clonotypes were then identified by expansion using TCR sequencing. Participants received two doses of either the BNT162b2 or the mRNA-1273 mRNA SARS-CoV-2 vaccine. About 2.1 million PBMC per well were cultured with 9 to 10 ug/ml peptides in IMDM containing around 5% human AB serum, about 9.7 IU/ml IL-2 and gentamicin. The study compared SARS-CoV-2 spike-specific CD4+ TCR repertoires before and after mRNA vaccination in COVID-19 convalescent patients and infection-naive vaccine recipients. Altogether, 10 COVID-19 convalescent patients and a few SARS-CoV-2-naive healthy vaccine recipients made up the full study. Cultures from other donors in the study were sequenced with the Oncomine TCR Beta short-read assay on an Illumina iSeq 100. General findings and caveats noted by the study authors: Marked clonal contraction was observed in both infection-induced and vaccine-induced clones at late post-vaccination timepoints, consistent with waning T cell responses. The study was limited by a small number of convalescent patients, and early post-infection timepoints were lacking. In healthy vaccine recipients, vaccine-induced clones were almost all SARS-CoV-2 mono-reactive, with only 1 of 255 cross-reactive with common cold coronaviruses.

After about 9 days of culture, CD4+ T cells were isolated with the EasySep CD4+ T cell isolation kit. The absence of prior SARS-CoV-2 infection in healthy vaccine recipients was confirmed by negative nucleocapsid antibodies before and after vaccination. Half of the culture medium was replaced with fresh IL-2-containing medium on days 3 and 7. Unless noted otherwise, every peptide stimulation condition was cultured in triplicate wells. PBMC were separated from whole blood using Ficoll-Paque Plus gradient centrifugation and were then either cryopreserved at -140C or used fresh. Genomic DNA was extracted from cultured CD4+ T cells with the QIAamp micro DNA kit. The library was made by the immunoSEQ multiplex PCR assay. DNA from the cultured and isolated CD4+ T cells underwent TCR beta CDR3 sequencing. The published analysis was carried out like this. Non-productive TCR sequences were discarded, and reads were trimmed to the CDR3 region, with only CDR3s of 7 or more amino acids retained. Antigen-specific clonotypes were identified with the MANAFEST web app by comparing expansion in peptide wells against reference cultures. To be called positive, a clone needed expansion at FDR<0.05 compared with the reference and with all other wells, an odds ratio greater than 5, and a frequency greater than 0.1% in two replicate wells. Clonotypes significantly expanded in SARS-CoV-2 spike wells and in at least one common cold coronavirus spike condition were defined as cross-reactive. Levenshtein distance calculated with the stringdist R package was used to assess CDR3 similarity, and unrooted trees were constructed with ape in R 3.6.1. Not all clones reach the TCRdb copy of this immuneACCESS table, which keeps in-frame sequences only. Checked studies attribute under half of the gap to unresolved V genes and leave the rest unexplained. From that table come the V and J calls and clone size; the DNA was used to work out D and trimming. For this sample there are about 76,000 clones; approximately 77% appear just once. The leading ten clones occupy roughly 1.9% of the sample.

Concerning this clone itself: Its antigen is still unknown. Base qualities are not provided; no much larger clone lies one nucleotide away.

Measured from the cysteine to the phenylalanine, the CDR3 is 15 residues long. Only CDR3 DNA is held: 45 bases, read in frame from base 1. Clipping removes 4 bases from V and 5 bases from J, with 7 as the unmatched junction base count. In the germline V gene, CDR1 corresponds to MDHEN and CDR2 to SYDVKM. The receptor chain draws on TRBV28 and TRBJ2-5, with 10 middle bases fitting TRBD1. The sequence was obtained from a human donor who received a COVID-19 vaccine. The sample was CD4+ T cells from PBMCs cultured without peptide, taken before COVID-19 vaccination. The CDR3 corresponds to CASSSPGQGSETQYF. The DNA reads as follows: TGTGCCAGCAGTTCCCCGGGACAGGGGTCGGAGACCCAGTACTTC.